The 4 T cell receptor beta chains given below trace back to one sample, sequenced in a study of cytomegalovirus exposure and HLA in healthy donors. PCR amplification relied on 60 Vbeta primers (plus 13 Jbeta primers). The table came from immunoSEQ multiplex PCR; TCRdb's copy has only in-frame clones and leaves some out. The repertoire holds around 200,000 clones, just under 75% seen once, with 3% to 3.5% in the top ten. The specimen sequenced was PBMCs. Receptors were obtained from a woman in her thirties in good health and CMV-seropositive.

The rearrangement uses TRBV15 and TRBJ2-3; 7 nucleotides line up with TRBD2. CDR3 length: 19 residues. Unmatched junction bases numbered 12, after V lost 0 bases and J lost 0 bases. The germline V gene encodes CDR1 LNHNV and CDR2 YYDKDF (reference sequence). Written as DNA, the CDR3 is TGTGCCACCAGCAGAGATTATTTCGAGGGAGGGGATAGCACAGATACGCAGTATTTT. Its translation is CATSRDYFEGGDSTDTQYF.

Only one count was recorded for this clone. V and J are TRBV28 and TRBJ2-2; TRBD2 agrees at 7 bases. From germline, CDR1 is MDHEN and CDR2 SYDVKM. J lost 0 bases, V lost 8 bases, and 6 bases had no gene match. The CDR3 runs to 15 residues. Here the CDR3 DNA reads TGTGCCAGCGATCTGGGGGGGGCGAACACCGGGGAGCTGTTTTTT. Protein product: CASDLGGANTGELFF.

This clone turned up a few times. The rearrangement uses TRBV19 and TRBJ2-3, with 8 nucleotides matching TRBD2. The V segment lost 7 bases and the J segment 2 bases; nucleotides outside the gene matches: 8. Germline V gene lookup returns CDR1 LNHDA and CDR2 SQIVND (reference sequence). The CDR3 covers 15 residues. CDR3 protein: CASTSSGWDTDTQYF. Here the CDR3 DNA reads TGTGCCAGTACATCTAGCGGGTGGGACACAGATACGCAGTATTTT.

In this sample, this clone turned up a few times. CDR3 loop: CASSFSTGNGELFF. CDR3 DNA sequence: TGTGCCAGCAGCTTCAGCACAGGGAACGGGGAGCTGTTTTTT. The V call is TRBV9, the J call TRBJ2-2; D possibly corresponds to TRBD1 (6 bases). V lost 4 bases and J 7 bases, leaving 14 bases between the germline ends. This CDR3 spans 14 amino acids. Per germline, CDR1 SGDLS and CDR2 YYNGEE.